This record looks at one T cell receptor (beta chain) sequence and its context. Its antigen remains unknown. Use of 60 Vbeta and 13 Jbeta primers characterized the PCR. Sequencing was performed with immunoSEQ multiplex PCR; in TCRdb, only in-frame clones are kept and a portion is missing. Of about 140,000 clones listed, approximately 71% are singletons. The CDR3 has 12 residues. V shed 5 bases and J shed 1 base, with 6 bases lying between them. CDR1 and CDR2 from the germline V gene are SNHLY and FYNNEI. The sample originates from a study of cytomegalovirus exposure and HLA in healthy donors. Study outcomes and limitations: TCR beta V- and J-gene trimming was later associated with a missense DCLRE1C variant. Some V segments (TRBV6-2 and TRBV6-3 among them) were excluded as indistinguishable. The investigators catalogued 150 to 200 TCR beta chains as cytomegalovirus-associated. The majority of TCR sequences were rare, yet some public TCRs appeared in many donors.

Material: PBMCs. This chain uses TRBV2 with TRBJ2-7; no definite D call. The receptor was isolated from a man aged 25 to 45 in good health and CMV-seropositive. In DNA, the CDR3 is TGTGCCAGCAGTCGACAATCCTACGAGCAGTACTTC. As protein: CASSRQSYEQYF.